The present entry profiles one T cell receptor (beta chain) with its context. The antigen is not known. A multiplex PCR was run with 60 Vbeta primers and 13 Jbeta primers. Sequencing used immunoSEQ multiplex PCR; TCRdb keeps in-frame clones, though not all of them. The sample lists about 300,000 clones, roughly 85% occurring once. The record originates from a study of cytomegalovirus exposure and HLA in healthy donors. Study-wide results and caveats: There were some public TCRs occurring in many donors, but most TCR sequences were rare. A later analysis by the authors found several of the most significant clusters apparently linked to common viral pathogens. What a later analysis reportedly showed was that an Asian-associated ancestry cluster had fewer N-insertions than the approximately 700-donor mean.

Germline CDR1 MGHDK, CDR2 SYGVNS. CDR3 length: 18 amino acids. J lost 3 bases, V lost 3 bases, and 11 bases had no gene match. Nominally healthy donors were sampled, though unrecorded immune exposures were likely. Sequencing used PBMCs. The chain links TRBV25-1 to TRBJ2-2; TRBD2 matches 9 bases. The sequence came from a man aged 40-55 years in good health and CMV-seropositive. CDR3 DNA: TGTGCCAGCAGTGAGTGGTTAGCGGGAGAGGTGGACACCGGGGAGCTGTTTTTT. Translating it yields CASSEWLAGEVDTGELFF. Full variable domain (outside the CDR3, taken from reference TRBV25-1 and TRBJ2-2): EADIYQTPRYLVIGTGKKITLECSQTMGHDKMYWYQQDPGMELHLIHYSYGVNSTEKGDLSSESTVSRIRTEHFPLTLESARPSHTSQYLCASSEWLAGEVDTGELFFGEGSRLTVL.